The text below deals with one TCR beta chain. No antigen is known for it. The table came from immunoSEQ multiplex PCR; TCRdb's copy has only in-frame clones and leaves some out. The sample holds over a million clones, around 97% seen once. This record comes from a study of shared clonotypes between healthy human individuals. Whole-study context: Donors consisted of two women and three men between 18 and 49. Whole-study results and caveats: Among the subsets, naive ones generally showed larger estimated richness than memory ones.

The germline V gene encodes CDR1 SEHNR and CDR2 FQNEAQ (reference sequence). Trimming took 2 bases from V and 1 from J, leaving 14 bases between them. The CDR3 loop spans 16 amino acids. Sequencing was carried out using naive CD4+ T cells sorted from blood. The subset denotes: CD45RA+ positively selected. This TCR derives from a man aged 25-45 years in good health. This sequence joins TRBV7-9 and TRBJ1-1, with D perhaps matching TRBD1 (6 bases). The CDR3 bases are TGTGCCAGCAGCTTATCGGGCAGGGGAAAGAACACTGAAGCTTTCTTT. It translates to CASSLSGRGKNTEAFF.